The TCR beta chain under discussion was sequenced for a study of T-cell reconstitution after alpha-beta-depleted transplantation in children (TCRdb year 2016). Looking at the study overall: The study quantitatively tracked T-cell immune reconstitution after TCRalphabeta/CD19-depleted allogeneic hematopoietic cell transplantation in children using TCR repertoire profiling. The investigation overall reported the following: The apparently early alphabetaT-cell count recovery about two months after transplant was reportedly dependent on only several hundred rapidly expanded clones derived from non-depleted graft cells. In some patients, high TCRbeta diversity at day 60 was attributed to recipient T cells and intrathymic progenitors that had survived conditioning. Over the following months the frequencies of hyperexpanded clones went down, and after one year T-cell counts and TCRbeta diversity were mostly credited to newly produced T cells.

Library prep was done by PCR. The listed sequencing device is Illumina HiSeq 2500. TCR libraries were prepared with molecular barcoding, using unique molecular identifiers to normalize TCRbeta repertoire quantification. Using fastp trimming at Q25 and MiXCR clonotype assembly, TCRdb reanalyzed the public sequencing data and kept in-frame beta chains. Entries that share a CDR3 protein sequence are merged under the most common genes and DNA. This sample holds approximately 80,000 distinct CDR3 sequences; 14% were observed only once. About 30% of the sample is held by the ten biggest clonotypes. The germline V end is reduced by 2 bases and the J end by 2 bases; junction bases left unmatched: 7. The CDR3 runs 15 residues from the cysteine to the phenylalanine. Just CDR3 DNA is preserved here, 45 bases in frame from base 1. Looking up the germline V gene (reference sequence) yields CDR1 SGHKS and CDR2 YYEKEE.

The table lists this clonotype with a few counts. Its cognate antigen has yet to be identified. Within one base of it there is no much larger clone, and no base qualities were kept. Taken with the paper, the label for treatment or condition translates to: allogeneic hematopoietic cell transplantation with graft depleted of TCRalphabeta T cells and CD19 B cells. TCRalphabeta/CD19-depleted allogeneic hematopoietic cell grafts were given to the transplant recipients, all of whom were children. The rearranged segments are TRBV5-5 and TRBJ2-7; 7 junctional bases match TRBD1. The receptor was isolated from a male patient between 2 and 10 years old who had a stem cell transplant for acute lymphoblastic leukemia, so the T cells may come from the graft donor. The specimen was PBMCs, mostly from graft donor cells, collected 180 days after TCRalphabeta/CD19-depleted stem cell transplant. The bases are TGTGCCAGCAGCTTACGGGACAGACACACCTACGAGCAGTACTTC. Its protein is CASSLRDRHTYEQYF. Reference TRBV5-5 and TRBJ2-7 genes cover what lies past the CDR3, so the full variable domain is DAGVTQSPTHLIKTRGQQVTLRCSPISGHKSVSWYQQVLGQGPQFIFQYYEKEERGRGNFPDRFSARQFPNYSSELNVNALLLGDSALYLCASSLRDRHTYEQYFGPGTRLTVT.